The 7 T cell receptor beta chains reported below all come from one sample, sequenced in a study of CD8 T cells in ankylosing spondylitis. Study results and caveats: Typical of ankylosing spondylitis blood, it appeared, was a TCR beta motif of fewer than 10 highly homologous variants.

TCRdb ran MiXCR on the 5' RACE reads and lists one entry per CDR3 protein. Of 330,000 or so distinct CDR3 sequences listed, under 8.5% are singletons. These receptors are not linked to any known antigen. The sample was blood, either unsorted or a sorted T cell fraction (not recorded which). The receptor source for this set is a male donor with ankylosing spondylitis.

The V gene is TRBV28, the J gene TRBJ1-5, with TRBD1 matching over 10 bases. This CDR3 is built from 17 residues. Trimming at V came to 6 bases and at J to 1 base, leaving 9 bases not matched to a gene. CDR1 and CDR2 from the germline V gene are MDHEN and SYDVKM. CDR3 amino acids: CASRLRDRGRSNQPQHF. The CDR3 coding sequence is TGTGCCAGCAGGCTCCGGGACAGGGGTAGGAGCAATCAGCCCCAGCATTTT.

V is TRBV5-6 and J is TRBJ2-7; 8 bases are shared with TRBD2. Germline V gene lookup returns CDR1 SGHDT and CDR2 YYEEEE. The CDR3 is made up of 15 amino acids. V gave up 0 bases and J gave up 6 bases; unmatched junction bases: 8. The DNA for the CDR3 is TGTGCCAGCAGCTTGGTGGATAGCGGGACATTCGAGCAGTACTTC. The encoded protein is CASSLVDSGTFEQYF.

This clonotype was seen repeatedly, ten times or more. The chain is built from TRBV12-3 or TRBV12-4 and TRBJ2-7; weak D call: TRBD2 (6 bases). The length of the CDR3 is 14 residues. Trimming left V 3 bases short and J 6 bases short, with 15 bases between. The CDR3 region has the DNA TGTGCCAGCAGTTTGGGACGGGGGACCTCCGAGCAGTACTTC. Amino acid sequence: CASSLGRGTSEQYF.

V is TRBV7-9 and J is TRBJ2-7; D gene uncertain. The V and J ends lost 5 bases and 4 bases respectively, with 15 bases between them. The CDR3 has 14 amino acids. CDR1 SEHNR and CDR2 FQNEAQ come from the germline V gene (reference sequence). The CDR3 is CASSAHTTRYEQYF. As DNA, the CDR3 is TGTGCCAGCAGCGCCCACACCACTCGGTACGAGCAGTACTTC.

The genes are TRBV10-3 and TRBJ2-1, with TRBD2 identical over 10 bases. V was pared by 3 bases and J by 6 bases, with 14 bases of the junction left unmatched. The CDR3 length is 18 residues. The germline V gene encodes CDR1 ENHRY and CDR2 SYGVKD. CDR3 loop: CAISEGTSGKSGANEQFF. CDR3 DNA: TGTGCCATCAGTGAAGGCACTAGCGGGAAAAGTGGGGCCAATGAGCAGTTCTTC.

This clonotype was observed many times. The chain joins TRBV9 to TRBJ2-3; D possibly corresponds to TRBD2 (7 bases). CDR3 length equals 15 residues. V was pared by 5 bases and J by 0 bases, with 13 bases between. Germline V CDR1 and CDR2: SGDLS, YYNGEE. The CDR3 nucleotides read TGTGCCAGCAGTGGAGGGGGGGCTAGCACAGATACGCAGTATTTT. It specifies CASSGGGASTDTQYF. Together with reference TRBV9 and TRBJ2-3, the CDR3 gives the full variable domain: DSGVTQTPKHLITATGQRVTLRCSPRSGDLSVYWYQQSLDQGLQFLIQYYNGEERAKGNILERFSAQQFPDLHSELNLSSLELGDSALYFCASSGGGASTDTQYFGPGTRLTVL.

The chain recombines TRBV9 with TRBJ2-1, with 10 nucleotides matching TRBD2. This CDR3 has 15 residues. Germline V gives CDR1 SGDLS, CDR2 YYNGEE. V was pared by 0 bases and J by 9 bases, with 6 bases of the junction left unmatched. The CDR3 loop reads CASSVVLAGLSEQFF. CDR3 coding DNA: TGTGCCAGCAGCGTAGTACTAGCGGGATTGAGTGAGCAGTTCTTC. The full variable domain, with the rest looked up from reference TRBV9 and TRBJ2-1, is DSGVTQTPKHLITATGQRVTLRCSPRSGDLSVYWYQQSLDQGLQFLIQYYNGEERAKGNILERFSAQQFPDLHSELNLSSLELGDSALYFCASSVVLAGLSEQFFGPGTRLTVL.